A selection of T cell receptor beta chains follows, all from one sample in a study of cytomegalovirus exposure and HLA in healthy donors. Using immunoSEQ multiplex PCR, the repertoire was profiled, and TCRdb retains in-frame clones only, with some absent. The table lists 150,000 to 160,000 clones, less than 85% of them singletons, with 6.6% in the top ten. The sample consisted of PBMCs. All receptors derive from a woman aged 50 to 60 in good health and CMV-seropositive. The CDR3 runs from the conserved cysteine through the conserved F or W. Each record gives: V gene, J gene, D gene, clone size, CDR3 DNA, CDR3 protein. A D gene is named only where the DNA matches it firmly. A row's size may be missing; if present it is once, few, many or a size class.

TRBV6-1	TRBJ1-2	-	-	TGTGCCAGCAGTGACGTCCGGGGGGCGTATCATGGCTACACCTTC	CASSDVRGAYHGYTF
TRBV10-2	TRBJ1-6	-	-	TGCGCCAGCATACCAGGGGTAGGCCCGAATTCACCCCTCCACTTT	CASIPGVGPNSPLHF
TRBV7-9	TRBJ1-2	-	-	TGTGCCAGCAGCTTAAACAGGGATGGCTACACCTTC	CASSLNRDGYTF
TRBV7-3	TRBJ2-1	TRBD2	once	TGTGCCAGCAGCCAACTAGCGGGGGGGATAAATGAGCAGTTCTTC	CASSQLAGGINEQFF
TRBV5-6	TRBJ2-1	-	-	TGTGCCAGCAGCTTTGGGGCCGGCGGGGATGAGCAGTTCTTC	CASSFGAGGDEQFF
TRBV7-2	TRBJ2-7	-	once	TGTGCCAGCAGCTTACGGGGCTACGAGCAGTACTTC	CASSLRGYEQYF
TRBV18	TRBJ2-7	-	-	TGTGCCAGCTCAACGGGGTCAGATACCTACGAGCAGTACTTC	CASSTGSDTYEQYF
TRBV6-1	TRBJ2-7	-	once	TGTGCCAGCTCGGGACCCTCGGGGGTCGAGCAGTACTTC	CASSGPSGVEQYF
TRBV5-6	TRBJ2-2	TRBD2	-	TGTGCCAGCAGCTTGCGGACTAGCGGGGGTACCGGGGAGCTGTTTTTT	CASSLRTSGGTGELFF
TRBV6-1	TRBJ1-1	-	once	TGTGCCAGCAGTGAAGGGACATACGATGAAGCTTTCTTT	CASSEGTYDEAFF
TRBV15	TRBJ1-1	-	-	TGTGCCACCAGCGGATATCGGGTGGGGAACACTGAAGCTTTCTTT	CATSGYRVGNTEAFF
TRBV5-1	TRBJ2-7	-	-	TGCGCCAGCAGCTTAGGGGAGGTCCTCAAGGGGATAACCTACGAGCAGTACTTC	CASSLGEVLKGITYEQYF
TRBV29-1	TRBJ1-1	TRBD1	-	TGCAGCGGAGACAGGGGGGCGAACACTGAAGCTTTCTTT	CSGDRGANTEAFF
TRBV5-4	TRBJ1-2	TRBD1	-	TGTGCCAGCAGCTTAGGGACAGCTAACTATGGCTACACCTTC	CASSLGTANYGYTF
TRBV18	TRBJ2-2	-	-	TGTGCCAGCTCACCAAGGGGTCCAGACACCGGGGAGCTGTTTTTT	CASSPRGPDTGELFF